This T cell receptor (beta chain) is drawn from a study of blood T cell repertoires in COVID-19. This CDR3 has 15 amino acids. Trimming removed 3 bases at V and 0 bases at J, with 9 bases between. Germline V gives CDR1 KGHSH, CDR2 LQKENI. Sequenced by immunoSEQ multiplex PCR; TCRdb stores in-frame clones only, minus some. The sample holds around 76,000 clones; more than 80% are singletons and the top ten take 5.1%. The chain joins TRBV18 to TRBJ1-5, with D possibly being TRBD1 (5 bases). The receptor was derived from a man older than 75 with acute or convalescent COVID-19. Sequenced material: peripheral blood. Here the CDR3 reads CASSPSDTSNQPQHF. As DNA, the CDR3 is TGTGCCAGCTCACCCTCGGACACTAGCAATCAGCCCCAGCATTTT. Supplemented by reference TRBV18 and TRBJ1-5, the full variable domain reads NAGVMQNPRHLVRRRGQEARLRCSPMKGHSHVYWYRQLPEEGLKFMVYLQKENIIDESGMPKERFSAEFPKEGPSILRIQQVVRGDSAAYFCASSPSDTSNQPQHFGDGTRLSIL.